This T cell receptor beta chain is from a study of shared T cell receptors in the human thymus (dated by TCRdb to the early 2020s). About the full investigation: The study examined how self-reactive, shared T-cell receptor alpha chains are generated in the human thymus.

The library was obtained by the immunoSEQ multiplex PCR assay. In its TCRdb copy, this immuneACCESS table keeps in-frame sequences only and misses some clones. Where compared with another copy, unresolved V genes explain less than half of these, and the others have no known cause. The sample table lists a few hundred thousand clones, approximately 95% of them with a count of one. Of the sample, approximately 0.02% is held by the ten largest clones. The germline V gene supplies CDR1 MNHEY and CDR2 SVGAGI. Trimming removed 0 bases from V and 4 bases from J, leaving 13 bases between the germline ends. The CDR3 numbers 16 residues from cysteine through phenylalanine. CDR3 DNA is the only sequence kept; it has 48 bases, read in frame from the first base. This clone was seen once. The specificity of this receptor is unknown. There are no base qualities to consult, and no much larger clone falls within one base.

The TCR was taken from a human donor. Sequencing used thymocytes. The chain is assembled from TRBV6-5 and TRBJ2-1, with the D gene not clear enough to name. The CDR3 reads as follows: CASSYSDPRVYNEQFF. The nucleotide sequence reads TGTGCCAGCAGTTACTCGGACCCCCGGGTGTACAATGAGCAGTTCTTC.